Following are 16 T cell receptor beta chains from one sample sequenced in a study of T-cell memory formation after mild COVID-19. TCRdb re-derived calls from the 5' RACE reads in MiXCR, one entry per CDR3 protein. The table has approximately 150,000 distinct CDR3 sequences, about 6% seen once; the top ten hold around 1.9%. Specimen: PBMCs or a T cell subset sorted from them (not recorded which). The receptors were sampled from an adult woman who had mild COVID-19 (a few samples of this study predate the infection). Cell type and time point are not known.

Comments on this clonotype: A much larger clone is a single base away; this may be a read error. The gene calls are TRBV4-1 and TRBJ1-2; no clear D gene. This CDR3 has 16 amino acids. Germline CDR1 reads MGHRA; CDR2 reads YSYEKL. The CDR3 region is CSSSYPAQTLRDGYTF. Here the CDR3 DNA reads TGCTCCAGCAGCTACCCTGCCCAGACCTTGAGGGATGGCTACACCTTC.

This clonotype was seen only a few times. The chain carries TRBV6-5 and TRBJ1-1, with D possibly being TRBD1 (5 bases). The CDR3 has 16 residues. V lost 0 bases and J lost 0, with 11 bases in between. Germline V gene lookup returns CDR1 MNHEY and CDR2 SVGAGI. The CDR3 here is CASSYSRGRVNTEAFF. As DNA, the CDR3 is TGTGCCAGCAGTTACTCCCGGGGGAGGGTGAACACTGAAGCTTTCTTT.

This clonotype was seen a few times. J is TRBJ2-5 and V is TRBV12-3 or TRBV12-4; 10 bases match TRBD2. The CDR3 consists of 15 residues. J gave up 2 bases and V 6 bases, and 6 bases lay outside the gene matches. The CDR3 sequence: CASSLLAGVQETQYF. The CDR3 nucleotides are TGTGCCAGCAGCCTTCTAGCGGGGGTGCAAGAGACCCAGTACTTC.

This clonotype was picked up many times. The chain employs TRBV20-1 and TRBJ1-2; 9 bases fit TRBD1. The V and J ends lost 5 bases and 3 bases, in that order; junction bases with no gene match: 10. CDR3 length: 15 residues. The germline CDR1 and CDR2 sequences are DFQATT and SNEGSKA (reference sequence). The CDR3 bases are TGCAGTGCTTCTGACAACAGGGGGCAGGACTATGGCTACACCTTC. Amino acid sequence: CSASDNRGQDYGYTF.

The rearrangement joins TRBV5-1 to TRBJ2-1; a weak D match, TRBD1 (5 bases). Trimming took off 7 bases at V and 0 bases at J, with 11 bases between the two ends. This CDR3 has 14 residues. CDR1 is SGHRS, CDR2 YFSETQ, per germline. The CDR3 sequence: CASATARSYNEQFF. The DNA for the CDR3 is TGCGCCAGCGCGACAGCCCGCTCCTACAATGAGCAGTTCTTC.

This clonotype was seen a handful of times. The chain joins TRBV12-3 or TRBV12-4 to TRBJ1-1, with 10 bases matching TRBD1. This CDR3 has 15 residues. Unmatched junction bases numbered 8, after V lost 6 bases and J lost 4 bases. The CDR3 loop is CASSRPGQGLTEAFF. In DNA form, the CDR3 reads TGTGCCAGCAGCCGGCCGGGACAGGGGCTCACTGAAGCTTTCTTT.

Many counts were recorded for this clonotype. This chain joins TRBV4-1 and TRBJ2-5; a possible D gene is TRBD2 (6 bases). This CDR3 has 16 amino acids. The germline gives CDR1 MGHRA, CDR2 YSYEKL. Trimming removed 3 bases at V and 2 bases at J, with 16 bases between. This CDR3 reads CASSHRGGAGQETQYF. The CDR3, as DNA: TGCGCCAGCAGCCACCGAGGAGGGGCAGGTCAAGAGACCCAGTACTTC.

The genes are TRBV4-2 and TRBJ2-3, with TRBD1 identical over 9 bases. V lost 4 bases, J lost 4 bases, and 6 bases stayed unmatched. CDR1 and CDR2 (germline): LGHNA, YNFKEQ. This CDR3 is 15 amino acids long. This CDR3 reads CASSPGTGFPDTQYF. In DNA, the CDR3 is TGTGCCAGCAGCCCAGGGACAGGGTTTCCAGATACGCAGTATTTT.

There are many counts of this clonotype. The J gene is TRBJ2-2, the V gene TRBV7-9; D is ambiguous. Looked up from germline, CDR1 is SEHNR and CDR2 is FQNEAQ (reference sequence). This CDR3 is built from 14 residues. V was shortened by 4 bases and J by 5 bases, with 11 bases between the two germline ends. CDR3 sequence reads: CASSSDPPTGELFF. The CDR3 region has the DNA TGTGCCAGCAGCTCGGACCCCCCGACCGGGGAGCTGTTTTTT.

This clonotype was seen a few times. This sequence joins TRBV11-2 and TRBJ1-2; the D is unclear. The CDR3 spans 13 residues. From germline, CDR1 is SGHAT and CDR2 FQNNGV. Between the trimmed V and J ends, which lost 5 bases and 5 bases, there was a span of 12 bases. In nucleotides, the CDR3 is TGTGCCAGCAGCCCAAGCGCAGAGTATGGCTACACCTTC. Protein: CASSPSAEYGYTF.

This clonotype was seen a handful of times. The CDR3 reads CASSQDRDGQTQYF. As DNA, the CDR3 is TGCGCCAGCAGCCAAGATCGGGATGGCCAGACCCAGTACTTC. The chain joins TRBV4-1 to TRBJ2-5; tentatively, D is TRBD2 (5 bases). CDR1 MGHRA and CDR2 YSYEKL come from the germline V gene. Trimming cost V 0 bases and J 6 bases, with 11 bases left between them. The CDR3 covers 14 residues.

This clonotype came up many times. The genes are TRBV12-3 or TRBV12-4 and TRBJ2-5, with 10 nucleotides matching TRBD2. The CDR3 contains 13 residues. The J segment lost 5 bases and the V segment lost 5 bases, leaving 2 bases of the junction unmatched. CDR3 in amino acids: CASSPSGGETQYF. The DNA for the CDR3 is TGTGCCAGCAGTCCTAGCGGGGGTGAGACCCAGTACTTC.

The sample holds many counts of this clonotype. The CDR3 is CASSPRTSGSNEQFF. The CDR3 nucleotides are TGTGCCAGCAGCCCGCGGACTAGCGGGAGCAATGAGCAGTTCTTC. The genes are TRBV3-1 and TRBJ2-1; 13 nucleotides line up with TRBD2. The CDR3 runs to 15 residues. Losses at the gene ends were 4 bases for V and 6 bases for J; bases not matched to a gene: 3. The germline V gene encodes CDR1 LGHDT and CDR2 YNNKEL (reference sequence).

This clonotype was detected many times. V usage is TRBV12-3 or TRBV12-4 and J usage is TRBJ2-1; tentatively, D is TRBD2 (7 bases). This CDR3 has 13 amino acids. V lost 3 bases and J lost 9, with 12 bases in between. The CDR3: CASSFLGGGEQFF. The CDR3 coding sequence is TGTGCCAGCAGTTTCTTGGGAGGGGGTGAGCAGTTCTTC.

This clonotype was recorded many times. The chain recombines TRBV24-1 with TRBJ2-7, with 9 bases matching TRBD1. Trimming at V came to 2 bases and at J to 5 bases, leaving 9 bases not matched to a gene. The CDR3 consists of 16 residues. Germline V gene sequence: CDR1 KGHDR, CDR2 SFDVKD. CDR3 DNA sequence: TGTGCCACCAGTGATTCCCCCGGGACAGGGAGCCACGAGCAGTACTTC. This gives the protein CATSDSPGTGSHEQYF.

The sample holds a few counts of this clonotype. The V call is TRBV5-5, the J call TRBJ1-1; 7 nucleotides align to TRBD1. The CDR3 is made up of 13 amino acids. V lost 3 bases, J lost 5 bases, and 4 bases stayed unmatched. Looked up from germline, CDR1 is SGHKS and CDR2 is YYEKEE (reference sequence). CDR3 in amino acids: CASSSQQGTEAFF. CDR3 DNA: TGTGCCAGCAGCTCTCAACAGGGGACTGAAGCTTTCTTT. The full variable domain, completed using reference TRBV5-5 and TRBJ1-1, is DAGVTQSPTHLIKTRGQQVTLRCSPISGHKSVSWYQQVLGQGPQFIFQYYEKEERGRGNFPDRFSARQFPNYSSELNVNALLLGDSALYLCASSSQQGTEAFFGQGTRLTVV.